The present T cell receptor beta chain was sequenced within a study of cytomegalovirus exposure and HLA in healthy donors. Points from the study as a whole: V- and J-gene trimming in TCR beta was tied to a missense DCLRE1C variant by an analysis performed later. The authors listed 164 TCR beta chains as cytomegalovirus-associated.

Turning to this clone: Its antigen is currently unknown.

The CDR3 is 14 amino acids. V gave up 6 bases and J gave up 1 base; unmatched junction bases: 8. The germline V gene encodes CDR1 SQVTM and CDR2 ANQGSEA. The PCR made use of 60 Vbeta and 13 Jbeta primers. Per the original methods: Approximately 11 million of the 80 million or so unique TCR beta chains counted in a later analysis were shared. Sequenced by immunoSEQ multiplex PCR; TCRdb stores in-frame clones only, minus some. The D gene and trimming were derived from the DNA, and the V and J assignments and clone size from that table. The data contain fewer than 250,000 clones, roughly 85% of them singletons.

The TCR sequence derives from a man aged 18 to 29 in good health and CMV-seronegative. The source material was PBMCs. The V and J genes are TRBV29-1 and TRBJ1-1, with 7 positions matching TRBD1. The CDR3 is CSVAQQGQNTEAFF. For the CDR3, the DNA is TGCAGCGTCGCCCAACAGGGGCAGAACACTGAAGCTTTCTTT. Based on the CDR3 plus reference TRBV29-1 and TRBJ1-1, the full variable domain is SAVISQKPSRDICQRGTSLTIQCQVDSQVTMMFWYRQQPGQSLTLIATANQGSEATYESGFVIDKFPISRPNLTFSTLTVSNMSPEDSSIYLCSVAQQGQNTEAFFGQGTRLTVV.